This T cell receptor beta chain was recorded in a study of T cell responses to AZD1222 COVID-19 vaccine. About the research overall: Doses given second, at about 4 or about 12 weeks, were pooled.

Trimming pared 2 bases from V and 6 bases from J, leaving 5 bases between. CDR3 size: 12 residues. CDR1 is MRHNA, CDR2 SNTAGT, per germline. Assay: immunoSEQ multiplex PCR; the TCRdb copy retains only in-frame clones and omits some. The table has more than 110,000 clones, approximately 90% seen once. The TCR originated in an adult in good health. This material consisted of peripheral blood, taken on day 0 of AZD1222 vaccination. The chain employs TRBV6-4 and TRBJ2-1; D gene uncertain. CDR3 bases: TGTGCCAGCAGTGACGGGGTCAATGAGCAGTTCTTC. It translates to CASSDGVNEQFF.